This is a list of T cell receptor beta chains from one sample in a study of follicular helper T cells after annual influenza vaccination. Some clones are missing from TCRdb's copy, which holds only in-frame ones; the method was immunoSEQ multiplex PCR. This table holds about 11,000 clones, 65% to 80% found once. The sample consisted of CXCR5- memory CD4+ T cells sorted from blood, taken 6 weeks after influenza vaccination. The receptors stem from an adult who received the influenza vaccine. The CDR3 runs from the conserved cysteine through the conserved F or W. A D gene is named only where the DNA matches it firmly. A row's size may be missing; if present it is once, few, many or a size class.

few,15,TRBV2,TRBJ1-6,TRBD1,TGTGCCAGCTCCCAAGGGAGTTCAGGGGGTTCACCCCTCCACTTT,CASSQGSSGGSPLHF
NA,16,TRBV4-3,TRBJ2-4,TRBD1,TGCGCCAGCAGCCAATCACAGGGGTTGGTGGAAAACATTCAGTACTTC,CASSQSQGLVENIQYF
once,11,TRBV11-2,TRBJ1-6,NA,TGTGCCAGCAGCTTAGGTTCACCCCTCCACTTT,CASSLGSPLHF
NA,15,TRBV15,TRBJ2-1,NA,TGTGCCACCAGCAGAGAAGGGACCTATCCCAATGAGCAGTTCTTC,CATSREGTYPNEQFF
NA,15,TRBV4-3,TRBJ1-2,NA,TGCGCCAGCAGCCAAGATCCTGGCAGGGACCATGGCTACACCTTC,CASSQDPGRDHGYTF
NA,10,TRBV28,TRBJ1-5,NA,TGTGCCAGCAGTTCCATCTCCCAGCATTTT,CASSSISQHF
NA,12,TRBV2,TRBJ2-1,TRBD1,TGTGCCAGCAGTGCGGACAGGGGTGAGCAGTTCTTC,CASSADRGEQFF
NA,17,TRBV5-1,TRBJ1-2,NA,TGCGCCAGCAGCTTAGGGACACCCGGATTAGGGGACTATGGCTACACCTTC,CASSLGTPGLGDYGYTF
NA,13,TRBV6-5,TRBJ2-1,NA,TGTGCCAGCAGTAAGACCGTCCACAATGAGCAGTTCTTC,CASSKTVHNEQFF
NA,13,TRBV6-5,TRBJ2-7,NA,TGTGCCAGCAGTAGACAGGAGTCCTACGAGCAGTACTTC,CASSRQESYEQYF
NA,17,TRBV2,TRBJ2-3,TRBD2,TGTGCCAGCAGAGCAATGCGGGGGGGCCCTAGTTTTGGTACGCAGTATTTT,CASRAMRGGPSFGTQYF
NA,17,TRBV5-1,TRBJ2-3,NA,TGCGCCAGCAGCCTGGGTTCTGGGAGAGTTCTCACAGATACGCAGTATTTT,CASSLGSGRVLTDTQYF
NA,15,TRBV7-2,TRBJ2-3,NA,TGTGCCAGCAGCTTAGTTCCCCAAAGCACAGATACGCAGTATTTT,CASSLVPQSTDTQYF
NA,15,TRBV6-1,TRBJ1-3,NA,TGTGCCAGCAGTGAAGCGCTGGCTTCTGGAAACACCATATATTTT,CASSEALASGNTIYF
once,17,TRBV5-8,TRBJ1-5,NA,TGTGCCAGCGGAATGGGGCAGGGGACGAATAGCAATCAGCCCCAGCATTTT,CASGMGQGTNSNQPQHF
NA,12,TRBV7-2,TRBJ2-7,NA,TGTGCCAGCAGCTTAGGCCGGGCTGGGCAGTACTTC,CASSLGRAGQYF
NA,18,TRBV10-3,TRBJ2-1,TRBD1,TGTGCCATCAGTCGGACAGGGCGAGGGTTTCGCTCCTACAATGAGCAGTTCTTC,CAISRTGRGFRSYNEQFF
NA,14,TRBV9,TRBJ1-3,NA,TGTGCCAGCAGCGACGACAGCTCTGGAAACACCATATATTTT,CASSDDSSGNTIYF
NA,14,TRBV7-2,TRBJ2-5,TRBD1,TGTGCCAGCAGCTTAGCCTCGGGACAGTTGGCCCAGTACTTC,CASSLASGQLAQYF